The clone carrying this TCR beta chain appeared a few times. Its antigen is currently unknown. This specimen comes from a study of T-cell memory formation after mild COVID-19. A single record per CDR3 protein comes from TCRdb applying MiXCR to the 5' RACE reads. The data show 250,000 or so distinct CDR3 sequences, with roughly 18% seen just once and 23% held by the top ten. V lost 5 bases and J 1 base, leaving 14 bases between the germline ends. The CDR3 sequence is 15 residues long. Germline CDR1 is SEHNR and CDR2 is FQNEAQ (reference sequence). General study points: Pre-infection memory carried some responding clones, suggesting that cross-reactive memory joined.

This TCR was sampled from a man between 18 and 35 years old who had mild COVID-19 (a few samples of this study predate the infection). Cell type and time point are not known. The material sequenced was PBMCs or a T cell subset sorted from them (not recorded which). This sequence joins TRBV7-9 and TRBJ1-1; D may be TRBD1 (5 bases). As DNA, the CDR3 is TGTGCCAGCAGCCCGGGACTCTCGACGAACACTGAAGCTTTCTTT. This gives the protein CASSPGLSTNTEAFF.